A selection of T cell receptor beta chains follows, all from one sample in a study of control samples from healthy donors and cancer patients. The method was immunoSEQ multiplex PCR; TCRdb's version includes in-frame clones alone and lacks a portion of them. There are tens of thousands of clones in the sample; about 90% occur only once, and about 4.2% lies in the top ten. The sequencing sample was made of blood. The receptors stem from a woman between 45 and 65 years old in good health. Each CDR3 is given with its conserved first and last residue. The order of the fields is J gene, D gene, V gene, clone size, CDR3 protein, CDR3 DNA. A D gene is named only where the DNA matches it firmly. Not every row has a clone size; where given, it reads once, few, many or a size class.

TRBJ1-1	.	TRBV18	.	CASSSGQLNTEAFF	TGTGCCAGCTCATCGGGACAATTGAACACTGAAGCTTTCTTT
TRBJ2-1	.	TRBV5-6	.	CASTHPRGDEQFF	TGTGCCAGCACCCACCCCAGAGGGGATGAGCAGTTCTTC
TRBJ2-1	TRBD1	TRBV5-1	.	CASSWTGANRGTNEQFF	TGCGCCAGCAGCTGGACAGGGGCTAACAGGGGTACCAATGAGCAGTTCTTC
TRBJ1-2	.	TRBV5-1	.	CASSFLKDGYTF	TGCGCCAGCAGCTTTCTGAAGGATGGCTACACCTTC
TRBJ2-5	TRBD2	TRBV3-1/TRBV3-2	once	CASSQGSAGGPRETQYF	TGTGCCAGCAGCCAAGGTTCGGCGGGAGGGCCAAGGGAGACCCAGTACTTC
TRBJ2-7	TRBD1	TRBV9	.	CASSPNPGTAYEQYF	TGTGCCAGCAGCCCAAACCCCGGGACAGCGTACGAGCAGTACTTC
TRBJ2-1	TRBD1	TRBV5-4	.	CASSLAVGTGENEQFF	TGTGCCAGCAGCTTGGCCGTCGGGACAGGGGAAAATGAGCAGTTCTTC
TRBJ1-2	TRBD1	TRBV5-1	few	CASSLEPQGYYGYTF	TGCGCCAGCAGCTTGGAGCCACAGGGGTACTATGGCTACACCTTC
TRBJ1-3	.	TRBV5-1	.	CASSLSFVGNTIYF	TGCGCCAGCAGCTTATCCTTCGTTGGAAACACCATATATTTT
TRBJ2-2	.	TRBV7-3	.	CASRRDANTGELFF	TGTGCCAGCAGGAGGGACGCGAACACCGGGGAGCTGTTTTTT
TRBJ2-6	.	TRBV28	few	CASNNRVSGANVLTF	TGTGCCAGCAACAACAGGGTCTCTGGGGCCAACGTCCTGACTTTC
TRBJ1-1	.	TRBV7-9	once	CASSLWDSNTEAFF	TGTGCCAGCAGCTTGTGGGATTCGAACACTGAAGCTTTCTTT
TRBJ2-6	.	TRBV7-9	.	CASSSSGANVLTF	TGTGCCAGCAGCAGCTCTGGGGCCAACGTCCTGACTTTC
TRBJ1-2	TRBD1	TRBV20-1	.	CSQQGNYGYTF	TGCAGTCAACAGGGGAACTATGGCTACACCTTC
TRBJ2-5	TRBD2	TRBV6-2/TRBV6-3	.	CASSSGSGQETQYF	TGTGCCAGCAGCAGCGGGAGTGGACAAGAGACCCAGTACTTC
TRBJ1-1	.	TRBV4-1	.	CASSQPRLNTEAFF	TGCGCCAGCAGCCAACCGAGGCTGAACACTGAAGCTTTCTTT
TRBJ1-2	TRBD1	TRBV5-1	.	CASSSTGLYGYTF	TGCGCCAGCAGCTCGACAGGGCTCTATGGCTACACCTTC
TRBJ2-2	TRBD2	TRBV28	.	CASSGTSGSRGAGELFF	TGTGCCAGCAGCGGGACTAGCGGGAGCAGGGGGGCCGGGGAGCTGTTTTTT
TRBJ2-2	.	TRBV4-2	.	CASSFRTITGELFF	TGTGCCAGCAGCTTCAGGACTATCACCGGGGAGCTGTTTTTT
TRBJ1-2	TRBD1	TRBV2	.	CASRGGQGPSPYGYTF	TGTGCCAGCAGGGGGGGACAGGGCCCTTCCCCCTATGGCTACACCTTC
TRBJ1-2	.	TRBV21-1	.	CASSKILGGRGYTF	TGTGCCAGCAGCAAAATCTTGGGGGGGCGTGGCTACACCTTC
TRBJ2-2	.	TRBV5-1	.	CASSLDDGENTGELFF	TGCGCCAGCAGCTTGGACGACGGGGAGAACACCGGGGAGCTGTTTTTT
TRBJ2-2	.	TRBV3-1/TRBV3-2	.	CASSSGHQLFF	TGTGCCAGCAGCTCGGGCCACCAACTGTTTTTT
TRBJ2-7	.	TRBV15	.	CATSGRSYEQYF	TGTGCCACCAGTGGGAGATCCTACGAGCAGTACTTC
TRBJ1-5	.	TRBV2	.	CASMSGHSNQPQHF	TGTGCCAGCATGTCTGGGCATAGCAATCAGCCCCAGCATTTT
TRBJ2-4	.	TRBV28	.	CATRPGDGGNIQYF	TGTGCCACCCGACCCGGGGACGGCGGGAACATTCAGTACTTC
TRBJ2-2	.	TRBV24-1	.	CATSDLRTVPGGELFF	TGTGCCACCAGTGATTTGCGGACGGTTCCCGGCGGGGAGCTGTTTTTT
TRBJ1-4	TRBD1	TRBV3-1/TRBV3-2	.	CASLDRVGELFF	TGTGCCAGCCTCGACAGGGTAGGGGAACTGTTTTTT
TRBJ2-1	TRBD2	TRBV5-4	.	CASSILAGVYEQFF	TGTGCCAGCAGCATCCTAGCGGGAGTATATGAGCAGTTCTTC
TRBJ2-7	.	TRBV28	.	CASSLVAETYEQYF	TGTGCCAGCAGTTTGGTGGCGGAGACCTACGAGCAGTACTTC
TRBJ2-3	TRBD2	TRBV6-5	.	CASRSLAGVDTQYF	TGTGCCAGCAGATCCCTAGCGGGAGTAGATACGCAGTATTTT
TRBJ1-2	.	TRBV9	once	CASSPPSNYYGYTF	TGTGCCAGCAGCCCCCCCAGTAATTACTATGGCTACACCTTC
TRBJ1-2	.	TRBV11-2	.	CASSLEDTALYGYTF	TGTGCCAGCAGCTTAGAGGATACAGCTCTATATGGCTACACCTTC
TRBJ2-4	.	TRBV25-1	.	CASNRGQGGIQYF	TGTGCCAGCAACCGCGGGCAAGGGGGCATTCAGTACTTC
TRBJ1-4	.	TRBV19	.	CASSISDSTTNEKLFF	TGTGCCAGTAGTATTTCCGACAGCACAACTAATGAAAAACTGTTTTTT
TRBJ1-1	TRBD1	TRBV10-2	.	CASSATGDTEAFF	TGCGCCAGCAGTGCGACAGGGGACACTGAAGCTTTCTTT
TRBJ1-1	.	TRBV28	.	CASSPMRTGQVEAFF	TGTGCCAGCAGTCCAATGAGAACAGGACAAGTCGAAGCTTTCTTT
TRBJ2-1	.	TRBV7-3	.	CASSLTSGPSYNEQFF	TGTGCCAGCAGCTTAACTAGCGGCCCCTCCTACAATGAGCAGTTCTTC
TRBJ1-2	.	TRBV10-3	.	CAISGAGARGYTF	TGTGCCATCAGTGGAGCCGGGGCCCGGGGCTACACCTTC